This record looks at one T cell receptor (beta chain) sequence and its context. V lost 2 bases and J lost 1; bases outside the gene matches: 7. Looked up from germline, CDR1 is SGHTA and CDR2 is FQGNSA. The CDR3 spans 16 residues. The sample is drawn from a study of Ad26.COV2.S vaccination and SARS-CoV-2 variants. Using immunoSEQ multiplex PCR, the repertoire was profiled, and TCRdb retains in-frame clones only, with some absent. The sample lists some 450,000 clones; roughly 91% were seen once. The sample's treatment: about 20 received Ad26.COV2.S at low or high dose, single or two shots; five or six received placebo; per-sample allocation not given. Specimens were obtained on day 63 following the first vaccine or placebo injection.

The sequence was obtained from a person aged 18 to 65 who received the Ad26.COV2.S COVID-19 vaccine or a placebo. V and J are TRBV7-2 and TRBJ1-1; 7 bases fit TRBD1. The starting material was peripheral blood, obtained in a trial of Ad26.COV2.S vaccine versus placebo. The CDR3 DNA follows: TGTGCCAGCAGCTTATGGGAGACAGGGCAGAACACTGAAGCTTTCTTT. Amino acids: CASSLWETGQNTEAFF.